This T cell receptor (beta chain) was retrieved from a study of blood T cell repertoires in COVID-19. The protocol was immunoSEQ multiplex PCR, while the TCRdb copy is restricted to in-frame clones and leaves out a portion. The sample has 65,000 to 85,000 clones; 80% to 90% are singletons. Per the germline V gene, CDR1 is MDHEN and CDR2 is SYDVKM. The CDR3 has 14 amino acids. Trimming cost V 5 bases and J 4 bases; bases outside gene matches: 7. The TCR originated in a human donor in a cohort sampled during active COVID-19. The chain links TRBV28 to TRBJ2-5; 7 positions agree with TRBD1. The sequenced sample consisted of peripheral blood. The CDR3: CASSLGGAGETQYF. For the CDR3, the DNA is TGTGCCAGCAGTCTAGGGGGCGCGGGAGAGACCCAGTACTTC.